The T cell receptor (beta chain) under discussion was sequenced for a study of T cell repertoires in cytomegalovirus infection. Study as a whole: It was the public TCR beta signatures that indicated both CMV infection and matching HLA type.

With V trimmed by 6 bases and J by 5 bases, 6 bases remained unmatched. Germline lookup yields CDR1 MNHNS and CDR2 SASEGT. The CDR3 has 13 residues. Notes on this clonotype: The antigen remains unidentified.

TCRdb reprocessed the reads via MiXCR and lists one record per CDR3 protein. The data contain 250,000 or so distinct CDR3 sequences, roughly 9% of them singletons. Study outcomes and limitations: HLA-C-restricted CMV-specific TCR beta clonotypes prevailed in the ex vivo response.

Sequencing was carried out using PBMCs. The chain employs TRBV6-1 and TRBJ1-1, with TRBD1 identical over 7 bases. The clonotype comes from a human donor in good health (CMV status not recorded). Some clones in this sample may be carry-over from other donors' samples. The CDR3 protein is CASRGQSGTEAFF. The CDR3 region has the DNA TGTGCCAGCAGGGGACAGTCGGGAACTGAAGCTTTCTTT.